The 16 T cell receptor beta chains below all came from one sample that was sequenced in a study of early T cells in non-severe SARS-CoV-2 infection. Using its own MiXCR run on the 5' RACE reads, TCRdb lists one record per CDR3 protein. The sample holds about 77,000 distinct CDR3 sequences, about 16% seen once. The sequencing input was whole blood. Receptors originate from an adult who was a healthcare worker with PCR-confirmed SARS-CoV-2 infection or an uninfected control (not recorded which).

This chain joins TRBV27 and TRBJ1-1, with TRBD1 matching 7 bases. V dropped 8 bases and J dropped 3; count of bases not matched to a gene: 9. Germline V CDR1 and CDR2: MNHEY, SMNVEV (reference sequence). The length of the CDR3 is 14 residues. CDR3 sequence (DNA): TGTGCCAGCTCCCCCGACAGGGCCTACACTGAAGCTTTCTTT. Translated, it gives CASSPDRAYTEAFF.

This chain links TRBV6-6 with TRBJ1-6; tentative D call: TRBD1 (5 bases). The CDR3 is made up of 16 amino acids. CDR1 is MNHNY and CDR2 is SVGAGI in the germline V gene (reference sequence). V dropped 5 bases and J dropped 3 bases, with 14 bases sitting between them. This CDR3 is CASSPGGGDYNSPLHF. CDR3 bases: TGTGCCAGCAGTCCCGGGGGTGGGGACTATAATTCACCCCTCCACTTT.

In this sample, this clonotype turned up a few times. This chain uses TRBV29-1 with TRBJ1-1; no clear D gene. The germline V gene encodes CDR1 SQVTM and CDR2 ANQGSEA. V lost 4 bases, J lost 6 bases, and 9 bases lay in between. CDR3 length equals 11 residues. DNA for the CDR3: TGCAGCGTTGCCCCTTACGCTGAAGCTTTCTTT. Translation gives CSVAPYAEAFF. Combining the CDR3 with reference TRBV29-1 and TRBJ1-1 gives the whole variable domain SAVISQKPSRDICQRGTSLTIQCQVDSQVTMMFWYRQQPGQSLTLIATANQGSEATYESGFVIDKFPISRPNLTFSTLTVSNMSPEDSSIYLCSVAPYAEAFFGQGTRLTVV.

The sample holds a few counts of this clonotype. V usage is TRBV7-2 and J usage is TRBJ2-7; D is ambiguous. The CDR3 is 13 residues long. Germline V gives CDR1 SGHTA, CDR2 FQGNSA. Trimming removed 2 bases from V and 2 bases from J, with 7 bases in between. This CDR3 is CASSLSGTYEQYF. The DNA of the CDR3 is TGTGCCAGCAGCTTATCTGGTACCTACGAGCAGTACTTC.

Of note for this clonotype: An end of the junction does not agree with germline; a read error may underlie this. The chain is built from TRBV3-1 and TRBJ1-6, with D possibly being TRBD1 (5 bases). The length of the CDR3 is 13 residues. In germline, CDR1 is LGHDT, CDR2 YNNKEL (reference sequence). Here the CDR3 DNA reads TGTGCCAGCAGCCAAACAGGCGATTCATCCCTCCACTTT. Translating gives CASSQTGDSSLHF.

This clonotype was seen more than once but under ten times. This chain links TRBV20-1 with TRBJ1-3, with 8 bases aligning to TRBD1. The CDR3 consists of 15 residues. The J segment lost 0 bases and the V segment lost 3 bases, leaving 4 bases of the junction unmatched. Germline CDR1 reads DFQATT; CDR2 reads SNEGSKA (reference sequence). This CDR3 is CSARSQGASGNTIYF. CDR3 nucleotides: TGCAGTGCTAGGTCGCAGGGGGCCTCTGGAAACACCATATATTTT.

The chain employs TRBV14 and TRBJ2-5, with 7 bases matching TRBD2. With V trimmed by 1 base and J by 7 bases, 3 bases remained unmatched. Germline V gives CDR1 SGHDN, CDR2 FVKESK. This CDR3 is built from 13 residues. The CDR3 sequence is CASSQGEGRTQYF. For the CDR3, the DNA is TGTGCCAGCAGCCAAGGGGAGGGGCGGACCCAGTACTTC.

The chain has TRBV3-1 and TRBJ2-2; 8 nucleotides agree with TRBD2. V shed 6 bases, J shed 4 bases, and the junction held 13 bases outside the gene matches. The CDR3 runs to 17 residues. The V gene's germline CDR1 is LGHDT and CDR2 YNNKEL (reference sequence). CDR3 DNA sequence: TGTGCCAGCAGTTCTATAGCGGGGAGAAAGGGCACCGGGGAGCTGTTTTTT. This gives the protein CASSSIAGRKGTGELFF.

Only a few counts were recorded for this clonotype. The CDR3 bases are TGTGCCAGCTCACGGCCGGGACCCACTAATGAAAAACTGTTTTTT. Translated, it gives CASSRPGPTNEKLFF. This chain joins TRBV18 and TRBJ1-4; D is possibly TRBD1 (5 bases). V was shortened by 4 bases and J by 2 bases, with 11 bases between the two germline ends. CDR3 length equals 15 residues. Germline-derived CDR1 and CDR2 are KGHSH and LQKENI.

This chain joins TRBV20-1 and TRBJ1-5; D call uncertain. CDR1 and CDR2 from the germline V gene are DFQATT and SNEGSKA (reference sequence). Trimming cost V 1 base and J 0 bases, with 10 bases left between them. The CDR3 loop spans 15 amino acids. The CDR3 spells CSARVLGNSNQPQHF. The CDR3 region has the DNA TGCAGTGCTAGAGTCCTGGGGAATAGCAATCAGCCCCAGCATTTT.

CDR3 in amino acids: CASSLVSGNTGELFF. CDR3 sequence (DNA): TGTGCCAGCAGCTTAGTGTCAGGGAACACCGGGGAGCTGTTTTTT. This chain connects TRBV11-2 to TRBJ2-2; D unresolved. The germline V gene encodes CDR1 SGHAT and CDR2 FQNNGV. This CDR3 comprises 15 residues. With 1 base removed from V and 1 base from J, the gap between germline ends came to 7 bases.

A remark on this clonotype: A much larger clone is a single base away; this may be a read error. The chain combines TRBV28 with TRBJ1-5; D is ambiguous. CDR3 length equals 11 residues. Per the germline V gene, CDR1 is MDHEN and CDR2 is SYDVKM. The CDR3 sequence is CVSSPDQPQHF. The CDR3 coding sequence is TGTGTCAGCAGTCCTGATCAGCCCCAGCATTTT.

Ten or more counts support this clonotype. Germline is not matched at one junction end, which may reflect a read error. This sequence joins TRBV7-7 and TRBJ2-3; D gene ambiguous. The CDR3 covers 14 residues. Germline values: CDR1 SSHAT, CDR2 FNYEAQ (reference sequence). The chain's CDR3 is CASSLGQSTDTQYF. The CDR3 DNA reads TGTGCTAGCAGCTTAGGGCAGTCCACAGATACGCAGTATTTT.

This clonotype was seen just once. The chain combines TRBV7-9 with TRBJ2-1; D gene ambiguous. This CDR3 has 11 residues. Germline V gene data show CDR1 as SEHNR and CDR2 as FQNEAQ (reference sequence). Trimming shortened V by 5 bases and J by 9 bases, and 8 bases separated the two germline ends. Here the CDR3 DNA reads TGTGCCAGCAGCCTGGATGTTGAGCAGTTCTTC. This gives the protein CASSLDVEQFF.

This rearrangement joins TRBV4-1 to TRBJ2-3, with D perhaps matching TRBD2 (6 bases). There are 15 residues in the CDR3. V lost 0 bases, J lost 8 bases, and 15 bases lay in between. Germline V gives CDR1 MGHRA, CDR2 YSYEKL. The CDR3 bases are TGCGCCAGCAGCCAAGAAATCGGGGGAAAAGCTACGCAGTATTTT. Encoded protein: CASSQEIGGKATQYF.

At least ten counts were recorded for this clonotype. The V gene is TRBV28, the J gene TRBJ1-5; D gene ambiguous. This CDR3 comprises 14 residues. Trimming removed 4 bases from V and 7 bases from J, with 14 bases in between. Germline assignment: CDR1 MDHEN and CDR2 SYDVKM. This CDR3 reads CASSSTDGVQPQHF. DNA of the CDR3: TGTGCCAGCAGTTCCACGGACGGAGTGCAGCCCCAGCATTTT.